Below, one T cell receptor beta chain is given with its context. The sample is drawn from a study of T cell changes during pregnancy in multiple sclerosis. Sequencing was performed with immunoSEQ multiplex PCR; in TCRdb, only in-frame clones are kept and a portion is missing. The sample records about 98,000 clones, 92% being singletons. This CDR3 region has 19 residues. The germline CDR1 and CDR2 sequences are SGHNT and YENEEA. J was trimmed by 9 bases and V by 2 bases; bases with no gene match: 22. This TCR was sampled from a female donor in good health, enrolled as a control in a pregnancy study. The material sequenced was peripheral blood, taken after pregnancy. V is TRBV11-3 and J is TRBJ2-1; TRBD2 aligns across 7 bases. The CDR3 DNA reads as TGTGCCAGCAGCTTATACCCCCTCGGAAAGGAGGGAGGGCAAAGTGAGCAGTTCTTC. It yields the protein CASSLYPLGKEGGQSEQFF.